This T cell receptor beta chain emerged from a study of blood T cell repertoires in COVID-19. Study in general: PBMCs, B-cell-depleted T cells, or T cells were the source of the cDNA or gDNA that made up the material.

Recruitment covered about 26 US areas and drew participants whose ages spanned about 18 to 90 years. The data were produced by immunoSEQ multiplex PCR, yet TCRdb's version contains in-frame clones alone and is incomplete. The sample carries 260,000 or so clones, roughly 90% recorded once. V trimming: 3 bases; J trimming: 5 bases; junction bases outside the gene matches: 3. CDR3 length: 14 amino acids. Per the germline V gene, CDR1 is MNHNS and CDR2 is SASEGT. The rearrangement uses TRBV6-1 and TRBJ1-1; 10 bases match TRBD1. The sequence was obtained from a woman younger than 45 with acute COVID-19. Sequenced: PBMCs or T cells enriched from blood (not recorded which). CDR3 in amino acids: CASSEDRGETEAFF. DNA of the CDR3: TGTGCCAGCAGTGAGGACAGGGGGGAAACTGAAGCTTTCTTT.